This TCR beta chain was sequenced in a study of breast tumors, draining lymph nodes, adjacent tissues. Study observations and caveats: Tumor and nontumor repertoires were significantly more similar in luminal-like than in basal-like breast cancer.

TCRdb re-analysed the multiplex PCR reads in MiXCR, keeping a single row per CDR3 protein. The data contain about 130,000 distinct CDR3 sequences, 21% of them singletons. The V end lost 3 bases, the J end lost 5 bases, and 23 bases lay between the germline ends. Germline values: CDR1 DFQATT, CDR2 SNEGSKA (reference sequence). The CDR3 contains 16 residues. Breast cancer patients provided tissue from their axillary draining lymph nodes. This clonotype was detected ten times or more. What it recognizes is unknown. The origin of this receptor is a female donor with breast cancer. Some clones in this sample may be carry-over from other donors' samples. The sample taken for sequencing was axillary lymph node tissue. The V gene is TRBV20-1, the J gene TRBJ2-7; D remains ambiguous. CDR3 DNA: TGCAGTGCTAGGAGCCCGGACCAGGTAGGGAAAAACGAGCAGTACTTC. Its protein product is CSARSPDQVGKNEQYF.